The 27 T cell receptor beta chains given below trace back to one sample, sequenced in a study of blood T cell repertoires in COVID-19. The repertoire was sequenced with immunoSEQ multiplex PCR; TCRdb's copy has only in-frame clones and lacks some. Seen here are under 350,000 clones, around 90% observed once, and the top ten hold 2% to 2.5%. Source material: peripheral blood. The receptors were gathered from a man aged 50-60 years with acute or convalescent COVID-19.

The chain uses TRBV6-1 and TRBJ1-2; D might be TRBD1 (5 bases). Germline loops: CDR1 MNHNS, CDR2 SASEGT. CDR3 length equals 13 residues. The V end lost 2 bases, the J end lost 4 bases, and 8 bases lay between the germline ends. The CDR3 DNA follows: TGTGCCAGCAGTGAACAGGGAGGCTATGGCTACACCTTC. Translating gives CASSEQGGYGYTF.

V gene TRBV6-6 combines with J gene TRBJ2-1; D possibly corresponds to TRBD1 (6 bases). CDR3 length equals 16 residues. Trimming took off 6 bases at V and 0 bases at J, with 15 bases between the two ends. CDR1 and CDR2 (germline): MNHNY, SVGAGI (reference sequence). The CDR3 spells CASSRDTLSSYNEQFF. CDR3 nucleotides: TGTGCCAGCAGCCGGGACACCCTGAGCTCCTACAATGAGCAGTTCTTC.

J is TRBJ1-3 and V is TRBV15; D gene uncertain. This CDR3 is 16 amino acids long. Trimming left V 1 base short and J 0 bases short, with 10 bases between. Germline-derived CDR1 and CDR2 are LNHNV and YYDKDF (reference sequence). CDR3 protein: CATSRGLSISGNTIYF. CDR3 nucleotides: TGTGCCACCAGCAGAGGACTCTCAATCTCTGGAAACACCATATATTTT.

J is TRBJ2-2 and V is TRBV3-1 (or the pseudogene TRBV3-2); D is perhaps TRBD2 (6 bases). The V gene's germline CDR1 is LGHDT and CDR2 YNNKEL (reference sequence). Trimming took off 1 base at V and 7 bases at J, with 10 bases between the two ends. There are 14 residues in the CDR3. The CDR3: CASSQGGVDGELFF. The CDR3, as DNA: TGTGCCAGCAGCCAAGGGGGGGTCGACGGGGAGCTGTTTTTT.

The chain recombines TRBV11-3 with TRBJ2-7, with D uncertain. With 0 bases removed from V and 6 bases from J, the gap between germline ends came to 12 bases. There are 14 residues in the CDR3. The germline V gene has CDR1 SGHNT and CDR2 YENEEA. The CDR3 DNA follows: TGTGCCAGCAGCTTAGACTCGCTACCGGGCGAGCAGTACTTC. Its protein product is CASSLDSLPGEQYF.

The chain joins TRBV2 to TRBJ1-2, with D perhaps matching TRBD1 (6 bases). Germline CDR1 and CDR2: SNHLY and FYNNEI. This CDR3 is 14 amino acids long. With 6 bases removed from V and 7 bases from J, the gap between germline ends came to 18 bases. This chain's CDR3 is CASSALGGGGGYTF. The CDR3 bases are TGTGCCAGCAGCGCCCTCGGGGGCGGGGGTGGCTACACCTTC.

The chain employs TRBV30 and TRBJ2-1; 11 positions agree with TRBD1. The germline CDR1 and CDR2 sequences are GTSNPN and SVGIG (reference sequence). The CDR3 is 14 residues long. The junction had 9 bases not matched to a gene; V was cut back by 5 bases and J by 9 bases. CDR3 loop: CAWLRDRGNGEQFF. In DNA, the CDR3 is TGTGCCTGGCTCCGGGACAGGGGGAATGGTGAGCAGTTCTTC.

The rearrangement links TRBV7-9 to TRBJ2-7, with TRBD2 as a possible D gene (5 bases). Germline V CDR1 and CDR2: SEHNR, FQNEAQ (reference sequence). This CDR3 is 12 amino acids long. The germline V and J ends were trimmed by 2 bases and 3 bases, with 5 bases remaining between them. CDR3 bases: TGTGCCAGCAGCTTAACTAGCTACGAGCAGTACTTC. It encodes CASSLTSYEQYF.

The chain links TRBV5-4 to TRBJ1-5, with TRBD1 matching 11 bases. The length of the CDR3 is 18 residues. The germline CDR1 and CDR2 sequences are SGHNT and YYREEE (reference sequence). Trimming at V came to 2 bases and at J to 2 bases, leaving 9 bases not matched to a gene. The CDR3 here is CASSFLGQGVVGNQPQHF. DNA of the CDR3: TGTGCCAGCAGCTTCCTGGGACAGGGGGTTGTAGGCAATCAGCCCCAGCATTTT. Full variable domain (missing parts from reference TRBV5-4 and TRBJ1-5): ETGVTQSPTHLIKTRGQQVTLRCSSQSGHNTVSWYQQALGQGPQFIFQYYREEENGRGNFPPRFSGLQFPNYSSELNVNALELDDSALYLCASSFLGQGVVGNQPQHFGDGTRLSIL.

The CDR3 DNA reads as TGTGCCAGCAGCTCAGACAGCCCAAGCACAGATACGCAGTATTTT. This sequence encodes CASSSDSPSTDTQYF. The chain links TRBV7-6 to TRBJ2-3, with D maybe TRBD1 (5 bases). There are 15 residues in the CDR3. The V and J ends lost 4 bases and 0 bases respectively, with 11 bases between them. Looked up from germline, CDR1 is SGHVS and CDR2 is FNYEAQ.

The genes are TRBV5-1 and TRBJ2-7; TRBD1 aligns across 8 bases. Per the germline V gene, CDR1 is SGHRS and CDR2 is YFSETQ. V lost 0 bases and J lost 13; bases outside the gene matches: 9. The CDR3 totals 13 residues. This CDR3 is CASSLDPGGARYF. For the CDR3, the DNA is TGCGCCAGCAGCTTGGATCCAGGGGGCGCAAGATACTTC.

This rearrangement joins TRBV6-6 to TRBJ2-7, with TRBD1 identical over 8 bases. From germline, CDR1 is MNHNY and CDR2 SVGAGI (reference sequence). The ends lost 3 bases at V and 10 bases at J; junction bases unmatched: 8. This CDR3 contains 13 residues. The CDR3: CASSYPQGAEQYF. The DNA for the CDR3 is TGTGCCAGCAGTTATCCGCAGGGGGCGGAACAGTACTTC.

The chain is built from TRBV9 and TRBJ1-2, with D possibly being TRBD1 (6 bases). The length of the CDR3 is 14 residues. Germline V gene lookup returns CDR1 SGDLS and CDR2 YYNGEE. The V and J ends lost 0 bases and 3 bases respectively, with 9 bases between them. The CDR3 reads CASSVAQGHYGYTF. The CDR3 DNA reads TGTGCCAGCAGCGTAGCCCAGGGGCACTATGGCTACACCTTC.

The chain employs TRBV2 and TRBJ1-2, with D hard to call. Per germline, CDR1 SNHLY and CDR2 FYNNEI. The CDR3 loop spans 10 amino acids. V was shortened by 6 bases and J by 6 bases, with 5 bases between the two germline ends. The CDR3: CASSLNGYTF. The CDR3 DNA follows: TGTGCCAGCAGCTTAAATGGCTACACCTTC. Supplemented by reference TRBV2 and TRBJ1-2, the full variable domain reads EPEVTQTPSHQVTQMGQEVILRCVPISNHLYFYWYRQILGQKVEFLVSFYNNEISEKSEIFDDQFSVERPDGSNFTLKIRSTKLEDSAMYFCASSLNGYTFGSGTRLTVV.

The V and J genes are TRBV3-1 (or the pseudogene TRBV3-2) and TRBJ2-7, with 16 bases that match TRBD2. Germline V gene lookup returns CDR1 LGHDT and CDR2 YNNKEL (reference sequence). The trim removed 4 bases at V and 0 bases at J, leaving 6 bases unmatched. This CDR3 region has 18 residues. The CDR3 here is CASSPGTSGGVSSYEQYF. The CDR3 DNA sequence: TGTGCCAGCAGCCCCGGGACTAGCGGGGGGGTTAGCTCCTACGAGCAGTACTTC.

This clone was counted between two and nine times. In the same sample, other DNA sequences code for this CDR3. The genes are TRBV5-1 and TRBJ2-7; 7 bases map to TRBD1. V lost 0 bases, J lost 4 bases, and 7 bases stayed unmatched. The CDR3 has 15 amino acids. Per the germline V gene, CDR1 is SGHRS and CDR2 is YFSETQ. CDR3 amino acids: CASSLGQGRSYEQYF. CDR3 nucleotides: TGCGCCAGCAGCTTGGGACAGGGAAGAAGTTACGAGCAGTACTTC. The full variable domain, in which reference TRBV5-1 and TRBJ2-7 provide the parts outside the CDR3, is KAGVTQTPRYLIKTRGQQVTLSCSPISGHRSVSWYQQTPGQGLQFLFEYFSETQRNKGNFPGRFSGRQFSNSRSEMNVSTLELGDSALYLCASSLGQGRSYEQYFGPGTRLTVT.

The chain is built from TRBV15 and TRBJ2-1; D might be TRBD1 (6 bases). V lost 5 bases and J lost 6, with 14 bases in between. CDR3 length: 14 residues. The germline CDR1 and CDR2 sequences are LNHNV and YYDKDF (reference sequence). This CDR3 is CATSPQGFGNEQFF. CDR3 coding DNA: TGTGCCACCAGCCCACAGGGATTCGGCAATGAGCAGTTCTTC.

The genes are TRBV7-2 and TRBJ1-2; D call uncertain. This CDR3 has 14 residues. Germline V gene lookup returns CDR1 SGHTA and CDR2 FQGNSA. V lost 3 bases to trimming and J lost 2 bases, with 10 bases between them. CDR3 bases: TGTGCCAGCAGCTTCTATGCGGGCAACTATGGCTACACCTTC. Its protein product is CASSFYAGNYGYTF. Using reference TRBV7-2 and TRBJ1-2 for the parts outside the CDR3, the full variable domain is GAGVSQSPSNKVTEKGKDVELRCDPISGHTALYWYRQSLGQGLEFLIYFQGNSAPDKSGLPSDRFSAERTGGSVSTLTIQRTQQEDSAVYLCASSFYAGNYGYTFGSGTRLTVV.

This clone has just one count. V is TRBV7-9 and J is TRBJ2-6; no definite D call. Germline CDR1 reads SEHNR; CDR2 reads FQNEAQ (reference sequence). There are 15 residues in the CDR3. Trimming stripped 5 bases from V and 0 bases from J, with 8 bases between. The CDR3 reads CASSARSSGANVLTF. The DNA of the CDR3 is TGTGCCAGCAGCGCGCGTTCCTCTGGGGCCAACGTCCTGACTTTC.

This clone was recorded once. The V and J genes are TRBV6-5 and TRBJ1-2; a possible D gene is TRBD1 (5 bases). The V gene lost 3 bases and the J gene lost 5 bases, with 16 bases spanning the gap. CDR3 length: 15 residues. Germline lookup yields CDR1 MNHEY and CDR2 SVGAGI. This CDR3 is CASSYEGAEPYGYTF. The CDR3 DNA reads TGTGCCAGCAGTTATGAAGGGGCAGAGCCGTATGGCTACACCTTC.

The chain is built from TRBV2 and TRBJ1-5; no firm D call. This CDR3 is 14 amino acids long. The germline CDR1 and CDR2 sequences are SNHLY and FYNNEI. Trimming removed 1 base from V and 5 bases from J, with 9 bases in between. DNA of the CDR3: TGTGCCAGCAGTGAAGAAGAGGGATATCAGCCCCAGCATTTT. Residues: CASSEEEGYQPQHF.

This chain connects TRBV5-1 to TRBJ2-2; D is undetermined. The germline V gene has CDR1 SGHRS and CDR2 YFSETQ. V lost 0 bases and J lost 6, with 9 bases in between. This CDR3 has 14 residues. In DNA form, the CDR3 reads TGCGCCAGCAGCTTGGGACACTCCCCCGGGGAGCTGTTTTTT. This gives the protein CASSLGHSPGELFF.

V gene TRBV4-1 combines with J gene TRBJ1-1; D gene uncertain. The CDR3 runs to 16 residues. Per germline, CDR1 MGHRA and CDR2 YSYEKL. V dropped 0 bases and J dropped 1 base, with 12 bases sitting between them. Here the CDR3 reads CASSQELSAQNTEAFF. The CDR3 DNA is TGCGCCAGCAGCCAAGAGCTATCCGCCCAGAACACTGAAGCTTTCTTT.

The chain links TRBV12-3 or TRBV12-4 to TRBJ1-2; D perhaps matches TRBD1 (5 bases). The CDR3 is 13 amino acids. V lost 6 bases and J 8 bases, leaving 16 bases between the germline ends. Here the CDR3 DNA reads TGTGCCAGCAGCTCCTCAGGGTTACGCGGCTACACCTTC. Translated: CASSSSGLRGYTF.

V gene TRBV30 combines with J gene TRBJ1-2; D remains unclear. CDR1 and CDR2 (germline): GTSNPN, SVGIG (reference sequence). This CDR3 comprises 14 residues. Between the trimmed V and J ends, which lost 7 bases and 6 bases, there was a span of 21 bases. In nucleotides, the CDR3 is TGTGCCTCAACCTGGGCCGGGGATGGGGATGGCTACACCTTC. Protein product: CASTWAGDGDGYTF.

The chain uses TRBV10-3 and TRBJ2-7, with D possibly being TRBD1 (7 bases). Germline V gene data show CDR1 as ENHRY and CDR2 as SYGVKD. This CDR3 spans 14 amino acids. Trimming took off 6 bases at V and 9 bases at J, with 21 bases between the two ends. The chain's CDR3 is CAIRGGTADNGQYF. CDR3 nucleotide sequence: TGTGCCATCAGGGGCGGGACAGCCGACAATGGGCAGTACTTC.

The chain joins TRBV5-1 to TRBJ1-2; D is unresolved. This CDR3 has 13 amino acids. V shed 3 bases and J shed 1 base, with 7 bases lying between them. Germline values: CDR1 SGHRS, CDR2 YFSETQ. The CDR3 sequence: CASSSQDNYGYTF. The DNA of the CDR3 is TGCGCCAGCAGCTCCCAGGATAACTATGGCTACACCTTC.